This T cell receptor (beta chain) emerged from a study of CD8+ T cells in alopecia areata. Study in general: Each day, treated patients took oral tofacitinib twice, at 5 to 10 mg per dose. Study-level findings and limits: Scalp sample data also include resident alphabeta T cells from normal skin. Higher clonality than in normal scalp was seen in lesional scalp, especially alopecia totalis/universalis.

Sequencing relied on a cDNA template that was reverse transcribed from extracted RNA. The assay was immunoSEQ multiplex PCR, and TCRdb's table has in-frame clones only and misses some. This table has 110,000 or so clones, roughly two fifths appearing once. Germline-derived CDR1 and CDR2 are SGHNT and YENEEA. This CDR3 contains 14 residues. V lost 1 base to trimming and J lost 6 bases; unmatched junction nucleotides: 2. As to this clone: Antigen: not known.

V is TRBV11-3 and J is TRBJ2-4; 8 bases are shared with TRBD1. This receptor was obtained from a human donor with alopecia areata. The sequenced sample consisted of CD4+ T cells sorted from blood. The CDR3 nucleotides read TGTGCCAGCAGCTTAGGGACAGGGATAAACATTCAGTACTTC. Protein sequence: CASSLGTGINIQYF. The full variable domain, in which reference TRBV11-3 and TRBJ2-4 provide the parts outside the CDR3, is EAGVVQSPRYKIIEKKQPVAFWCNPISGHNTLYWYLQNLGQGPELLIRYENEEAVDDSQLPKDRFSAERLKGVDSTLKIQPAELGDSAVYLCASSLGTGINIQYFGAGTRLSVL.